This T cell receptor beta chain stems from a study of blood T cell repertoires in COVID-19. Whole-study context: Italy, Spain and the United States were the sources of the convalescent and acute COVID-19 samples. PBMCs, B-cell-depleted T cells, or T cells were the source of the cDNA or gDNA that made up the material.

Trimming took 4 bases from V and 8 from J; bases not matched to a gene: 6. Germline V CDR1 and CDR2: LGHDT, YNNKEL (reference sequence). There are 13 residues in the CDR3. Some clones are missing from TCRdb's copy, which holds only in-frame ones; the method was immunoSEQ multiplex PCR. The sample has 200,000 to 250,000 clones; roughly nine tenths are singletons. This chain connects TRBV3-1 (or the pseudogene TRBV3-2) to TRBJ1-2; 8 bases agree with TRBD1. Sequences were obtained from peripheral blood. The source is a woman under 30 who had recovered from COVID-19. In DNA form, the CDR3 reads TGTGCCAGCAGCCCAGGGGGCTTGGGGGGCTACACCTTC. This gives the protein CASSPGGLGGYTF.